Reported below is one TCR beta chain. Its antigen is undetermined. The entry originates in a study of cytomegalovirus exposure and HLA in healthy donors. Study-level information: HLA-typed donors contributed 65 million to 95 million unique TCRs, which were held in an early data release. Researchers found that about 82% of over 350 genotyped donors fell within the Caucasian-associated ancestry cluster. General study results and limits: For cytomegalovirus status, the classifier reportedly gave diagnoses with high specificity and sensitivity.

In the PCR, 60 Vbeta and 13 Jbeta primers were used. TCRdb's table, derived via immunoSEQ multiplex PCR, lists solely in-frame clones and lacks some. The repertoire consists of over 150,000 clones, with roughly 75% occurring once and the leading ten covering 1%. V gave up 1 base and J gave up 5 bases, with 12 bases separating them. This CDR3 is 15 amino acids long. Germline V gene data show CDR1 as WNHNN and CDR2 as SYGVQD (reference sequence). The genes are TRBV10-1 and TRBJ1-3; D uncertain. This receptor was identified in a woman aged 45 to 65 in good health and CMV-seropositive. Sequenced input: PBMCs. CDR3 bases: TGCGCCAGCAGTGAGTGGCGGGGAAACAGAAACACCATATATTTT. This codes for CASSEWRGNRNTIYF.